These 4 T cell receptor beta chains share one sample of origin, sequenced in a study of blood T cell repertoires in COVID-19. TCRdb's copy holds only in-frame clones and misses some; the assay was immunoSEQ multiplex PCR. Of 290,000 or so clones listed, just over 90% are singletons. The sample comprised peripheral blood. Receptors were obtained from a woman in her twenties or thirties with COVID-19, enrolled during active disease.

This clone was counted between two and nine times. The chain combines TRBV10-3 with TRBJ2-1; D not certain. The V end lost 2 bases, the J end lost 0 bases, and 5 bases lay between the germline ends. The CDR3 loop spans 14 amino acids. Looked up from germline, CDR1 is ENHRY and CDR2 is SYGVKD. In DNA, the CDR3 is TGTGCCATCAGTGAGCTGAGCTCCTACAATGAGCAGTTCTTC. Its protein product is CAISELSSYNEQFF.

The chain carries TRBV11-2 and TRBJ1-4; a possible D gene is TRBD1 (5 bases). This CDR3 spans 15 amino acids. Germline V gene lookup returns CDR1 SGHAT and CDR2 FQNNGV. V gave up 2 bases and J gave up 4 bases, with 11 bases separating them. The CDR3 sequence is CASSLSSTVNEKLFF. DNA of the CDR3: TGTGCCAGCAGCTTAAGTTCGACAGTTAATGAAAAACTGTTTTTT.

CDR3 DNA sequence: TGTGCCAGCAGTTGGCGGGGGCAAGGGGAGACCCAGTACTTC. This encodes CASSWRGQGETQYF. V is TRBV6-6 and J is TRBJ2-5; perhaps TRBD2 as D (7 bases). Germline CDR1 reads MNHNY; CDR2 reads SVGAGI (reference sequence). The CDR3 loop spans 14 amino acids. V lost 4 bases to trimming and J lost 5 bases, with 14 bases between them.

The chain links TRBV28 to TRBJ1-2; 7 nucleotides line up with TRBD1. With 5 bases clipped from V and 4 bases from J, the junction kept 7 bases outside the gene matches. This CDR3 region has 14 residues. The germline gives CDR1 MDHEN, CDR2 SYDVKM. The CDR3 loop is CASSPTGLGYGYTF. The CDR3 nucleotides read TGTGCCAGCAGTCCGACAGGGCTCGGCTATGGCTACACCTTC.